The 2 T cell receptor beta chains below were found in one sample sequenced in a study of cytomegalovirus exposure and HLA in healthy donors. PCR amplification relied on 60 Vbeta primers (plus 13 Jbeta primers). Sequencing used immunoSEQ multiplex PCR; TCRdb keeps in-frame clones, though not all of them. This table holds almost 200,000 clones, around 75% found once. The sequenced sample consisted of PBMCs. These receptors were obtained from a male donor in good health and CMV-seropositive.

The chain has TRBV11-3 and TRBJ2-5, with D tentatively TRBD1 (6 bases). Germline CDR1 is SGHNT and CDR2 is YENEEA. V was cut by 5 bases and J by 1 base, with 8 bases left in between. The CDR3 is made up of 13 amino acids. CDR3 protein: CASSRGSQETQYF. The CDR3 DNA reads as TGTGCCAGCAGCAGGGGGAGCCAAGAGACCCAGTACTTC.

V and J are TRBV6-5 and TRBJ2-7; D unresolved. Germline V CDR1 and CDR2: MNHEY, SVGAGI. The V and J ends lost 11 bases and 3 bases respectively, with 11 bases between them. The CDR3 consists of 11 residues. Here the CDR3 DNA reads TGTGCCTGCGGTAGTGGCTACGAGCAGTACTTC. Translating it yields CACGSGYEQYF.